This T cell receptor beta chain was sequenced for a study of T cells expressing NK-cell markers. TCRdb reprocessed the 5' RACE reads and stores each CDR3 protein as one record, lacking DNA. Its listing shows about 460,000 distinct CDR3 sequences. Germline CDR1 is SGHNT and CDR2 is YENEEA. This CDR3 is built from 14 residues. The clonotype originates from a woman aged 50 to 65 in good health. The genes are TRBV11-3 and TRBJ2-2; the D call from TCRdb, TRBD1, cannot be confirmed without DNA. Sequenced: blood T cells: a sorted CD56 or NKG2C T cell subset, CD4+ or CD8+ T cells, or bulk PBMC T cells (not recorded which). The CDR3 is CASSFPRGSGELFF.